The 21 T cell receptor beta chains reported below all come from one sample, sequenced in a study of blood T cell repertoires in COVID-19 (dated by TCRdb to the early 2020s). Libraries came from the immunoSEQ multiplex PCR assay. TCRdb obtained this table from immuneACCESS and retained in-frame rearrangements with V and J assigned. These tables miss some clones; where compared with another copy, unresolved V genes account for less than half of the shortfall, and the remainder is unexplained. The sample table contains about 60,000 clones; only one count was recorded for less than 90% of them. The leading ten clones occupy about 16% of the sample. The sequencing input was peripheral blood. The receptors here all came from a man between 60 and 70 years old with COVID-19, enrolled during active disease.

The chain is built from TRBV2 and TRBJ1-5, with 9 bases matching TRBD1. The CDR3 contains 14 residues. V dropped 7 bases and J dropped 6; count of bases not matched to a gene: 7. Germline assignment: CDR1 SNHLY and CDR2 FYNNEI. In DNA form, the CDR3 reads TGTGCCAGCACTGGTACAGGGGGCGGTCAGCCCCAGCATTTT. It translates to CASTGTGGGQPQHF.

The gene calls are TRBV7-2 and TRBJ2-1; D may be TRBD2 (6 bases). Per the germline V gene, CDR1 is SGHTA and CDR2 is FQGNSA. V was trimmed by 2 bases and J by 2 bases, leaving 10 bases between them. This CDR3 is built from 15 residues. Written as DNA, the CDR3 is TGTGCCAGCAGCTTAACTTCGGGAGCCTACAATGAGCAGTTCTTC. Protein: CASSLTSGAYNEQFF.

This clone is labeled medium-sized. The chain is built from TRBV7-9 and TRBJ1-1; perhaps TRBD1 as D (5 bases). This CDR3 comprises 13 residues. In germline, CDR1 is SEHNR, CDR2 FQNEAQ (reference sequence). Trimming removed 10 bases from V and 1 base from J, with 13 bases in between. As DNA, the CDR3 is TGTGCCACCCAGATGGGGCCGAACACTGAAGCTTTCTTT. This translates into CATQMGPNTEAFF.

The chain has TRBV18 and TRBJ2-7; TRBD2 aligns across 12 bases. Germline trimming cut 3 bases from V and 7 bases from J; bases unmatched to any gene: 13. Germline CDR1 and CDR2: KGHSH and LQKENI. This CDR3 is 17 amino acids long. The CDR3 DNA reads as TGTGCCAGCTCACCGCTAGCGGGAGGGCCCGGGGCTAAAGAGCAGTACTTC. This codes for CASSPLAGGPGAKEQYF.

The V and J genes are TRBV2 and TRBJ2-1; TRBD1 agrees at 11 bases. V dropped 8 bases and J dropped 3; count of bases not matched to a gene: 9. The CDR3 is 16 residues long. In germline, CDR1 is SNHLY, CDR2 FYNNEI. The CDR3 DNA sequence: TGTGCCAGCGATATTCCCGGGACAGGGGGCTACAATGAGCAGTTCTTC. This codes for CASDIPGTGGYNEQFF.

This clone is a singleton in its sample. This sequence joins TRBV12-5 and TRBJ2-5; a weak D match, TRBD2 (6 bases). Germline CDR1 is LGHNT and CDR2 is FRNRAP. This CDR3 is 18 amino acids long. V lost 0 bases to trimming and J lost 4 bases, with 21 bases between them. CDR3: CASGLVLAGTARGETQYF. CDR3 coding DNA: TGTGCTAGTGGTTTGGTACTGGCGGGGACCGCTCGTGGAGAGACCCAGTACTTC.

This clone was found once. The chain is built from TRBV5-1 and TRBJ2-5, with 8 bases that match TRBD1. J lost 4 bases, V lost 3 bases, and 5 bases had no gene match. This CDR3 contains 14 residues. Germline lookup yields CDR1 SGHRS and CDR2 YFSETQ. The CDR3, as DNA: TGCGCCAGCAGCTCTGTACAGGGGGTAGAGACCCAGTACTTC. Translating gives CASSSVQGVETQYF.

V and J are TRBV5-4 and TRBJ1-5; possibly TRBD1 for D (6 bases). The CDR3 totals 16 residues. The germline V and J ends were trimmed by 4 bases and 7 bases, with 21 bases remaining between them. Germline V gene lookup returns CDR1 SGHNT and CDR2 YYREEE (reference sequence). The chain's CDR3 is CASSPGGQAQRQPQHF. The CDR3, as DNA: TGTGCCAGCAGCCCCGGGGGGCAGGCTCAACGGCAGCCCCAGCATTTT.

The chain carries TRBV2 and TRBJ1-2; D ambiguous. This CDR3 spans 18 amino acids. The germline V and J ends were trimmed by 3 bases and 4 bases, with 24 bases remaining between them. In germline, CDR1 is SNHLY, CDR2 FYNNEI. DNA of the CDR3: TGTGCCAGCAGTGAGGAGGCTTCGGCTGGGAGAGCCTTCTATGGCTACACCTTC. Translated, it gives CASSEEASAGRAFYGYTF. The variable domain in full, completed from reference TRBV2 and TRBJ1-2, reads EPEVTQTPSHQVTQMGQEVILRCVPISNHLYFYWYRQILGQKVEFLVSFYNNEISEKSEIFDDQFSVERPDGSNFTLKIRSTKLEDSAMYFCASSEEASAGRAFYGYTFGSGTRLTVV.

The V call is TRBV7-6, the J call TRBJ2-2; TRBD1 matches 9 bases. The V segment lost 5 bases and the J segment 6 bases; nucleotides outside the gene matches: 7. CDR1 is SGHVS and CDR2 is FNYEAQ in the germline V gene. The CDR3 is 15 residues long. The CDR3 DNA is TGTGCCAGCAGCCCGGGACAGGGAACCGCCGGGGAGCTGTTTTTT. As protein: CASSPGQGTAGELFF.

The chain joins TRBV6-1 to TRBJ1-2; possible D gene TRBD1, 5 bases. Trimming cost V 2 bases and J 5 bases, with 18 bases left between them. Germline V gene data show CDR1 as MNHNS and CDR2 as SASEGT. CDR3 size: 16 residues. The DNA for the CDR3 is TGTGCCAGCAGTGAATGGGGGGAGGGAGGGGTTTATGGCTACACCTTC. Encoded protein: CASSEWGEGGVYGYTF.

This sequence joins TRBV13 and TRBJ2-7, with a tentative D call TRBD2 (6 bases). The CDR3 contains 15 residues. The germline V gene encodes CDR1 PRHDT and CDR2 FYEKMQ (reference sequence). Trimming took off 4 bases at V and 2 bases at J, with 15 bases between the two ends. The CDR3 protein is CASSSPGLLPYEQYF. The CDR3 DNA sequence: TGTGCCAGCAGCTCCCCGGGACTCCTCCCCTACGAGCAGTACTTC. Together with reference TRBV13 and TRBJ2-7, the CDR3 gives the full variable domain: AAGVIQSPRHLIKEKRETATLKCYPIPRHDTVYWYQQGPGQDPQFLISFYEKMQSDKGSIPDRFSAQQFSDYHSELNMSSLELGDSALYFCASSSPGLLPYEQYFGPGTRLTVT.

The rearrangement links TRBV6-1 to TRBJ1-2; D is unclear. Germline CDR1 is MNHNS and CDR2 is SASEGT. CDR3 length: 13 amino acids. Trimming took 1 base from V and 7 from J, leaving 10 bases between them. CDR3 nucleotides: TGTGCCAGCAGTGAAGAATCCTGGAGTGGCTACACCTTC. Translation: CASSEESWSGYTF.

V and J are TRBV12-3 or TRBV12-4 and TRBJ2-3, with D hard to call. There are 12 residues in the CDR3. The ends were cut back, 3 bases at V and 6 bases at J, with 7 bases in the middle. The CDR3 coding sequence is TGTGCCAGCAGTTTGTTAGAGGATACGCAGTATTTT. Translated, it gives CASSLLEDTQYF.

The chain couples TRBV6-1 to TRBJ1-5; TRBD1 is a possible D gene (6 bases). Germline V lookup: CDR1 MNHNS, CDR2 SASEGT. This CDR3 comprises 17 residues. V was shortened by 3 bases and J by 1 base, with 16 bases between the two germline ends. DNA of the CDR3: TGTGCCAGCAGTGACCGCCAAGACAGGCCCAGCAATCAGCCCCAGCATTTT. This encodes CASSDRQDRPSNQPQHF.

CDR3 protein: CASSLGTSGVETQYF. In DNA form, the CDR3 reads TGTGCCAGCAGCTTAGGGACTAGTGGAGTGGAGACCCAGTACTTC. The J gene is TRBJ2-5, the V gene TRBV7-6, with TRBD2 matching 7 bases. With V trimmed by 1 base and J by 5 bases, 7 bases remained unmatched. Germline V gives CDR1 SGHVS, CDR2 FNYEAQ. There are 15 residues in the CDR3.

V is TRBV27 and J is TRBJ2-2; 8 bases fit TRBD1. With 6 bases clipped from V and 0 bases from J, the junction kept 3 bases outside the gene matches. Germline loops: CDR1 MNHEY, CDR2 SMNVEV (reference sequence). The CDR3 length is 15 residues. The chain's CDR3 is CASSTDRANTGELFF. CDR3 in DNA: TGTGCCAGCAGCACGGACAGGGCGAACACCGGGGAGCTGTTTTTT.

The chain links TRBV5-1 to TRBJ1-1, with D perhaps TRBD1 (5 bases). Trimming shortened V by 1 base and J by 7 bases, and 14 bases separated the two germline ends. The CDR3 sequence is 14 residues long. Germline V CDR1 and CDR2: SGHRS, YFSETQ. CDR3 residues: CASSLWRGNDEAFF. The CDR3 DNA sequence: TGCGCCAGCAGCTTGTGGAGGGGAAACGATGAAGCTTTCTTT.

The chain is built from TRBV12-5 and TRBJ2-5; TRBD2 is a possible D gene (6 bases). V was clipped by 4 bases and J by 2 bases, with 8 bases between them. Germline lookup yields CDR1 LGHNT and CDR2 FRNRAP. The CDR3 is made up of 13 amino acids. In DNA form, the CDR3 reads TGTGCTAGTGGTTCGGGAGAACAAGAGACCCAGTACTTC. Its protein is CASGSGEQETQYF.

V and J are TRBV7-7 and TRBJ2-1, with unresolved D. This CDR3 comprises 16 residues. Deletions cut 0 bases from V and 4 bases from J, with 13 bases between. Germline CDR1 reads SSHAT; CDR2 reads FNYEAQ (reference sequence). The CDR3 sequence is CASSLAPASDYNEQFF. CDR3 sequence (DNA): TGTGCCAGCAGCTTAGCCCCAGCGTCCGATTACAATGAGCAGTTCTTC.

This rearrangement joins TRBV6-5 to TRBJ1-5; D may be TRBD1 (6 bases). Germline assignment: CDR1 MNHEY and CDR2 SVGAGI. CDR3 size: 15 residues. V shed 0 bases and J shed 6 bases, with 12 bases lying between them. Written as DNA, the CDR3 is TGTGCCAGCAGTTACTCGGGCAGGGGTGTTCAGCCCCAGCATTTT. The encoded protein is CASSYSGRGVQPQHF.